The 14 T cell receptor beta chains below all came from one sample that was sequenced in a study of metastatic and nonmetastatic thyroid tumors. No patient had received any treatment before thyroid surgery. With MiXCR, TCRdb reprocessed the PCR reads. In the table there are fewer than 25,000 clones, about a fifth of which are singletons. Sequenced: blood. All receptors come from a female donor with papillary thyroid cancer or a benign thyroid nodule (not recorded which). Some clones in this sample may be carry-over from other donors' samples.

This clone was recorded many times. V usage is TRBV20-1 and J usage is TRBJ2-5, with 11 bases fitting TRBD2. The trim removed 5 bases at V and 4 bases at J, leaving 6 bases unmatched. CDR1 and CDR2 from the germline V gene are DFQATT and SNEGSKA (reference sequence). This CDR3 contains 14 residues. The CDR3: CSAPPTSGVETQYF. CDR3 DNA: TGCAGTGCTCCCCCGACTAGCGGGGTAGAGACCCAGTACTTC.

This clone was detected ten times or more. The V call is TRBV5-1, the J call TRBJ2-5, with a tentative D call TRBD1 (5 bases). CDR1 and CDR2 from the germline V gene are SGHRS and YFSETQ. The CDR3 is 12 amino acids. The V end lost 5 bases, the J end lost 5 bases, and 10 bases lay between the germline ends. CDR3: CASRRYRETQYF. For the CDR3, the DNA is TGCGCCAGCAGGCGGTACAGGGAGACCCAGTACTTC.

As regards this clone: A junction end diverges from the germline sequence, so it may reflect a read error. The CDR3 sequence: CASSSGTGVDTWELFF. The CDR3 nucleotides are TGTGCCAGCAGCTCCGGGACAGGGGTCGACACCTGGGAGTTGTTTTTT. The chain employs TRBV7-3 and TRBJ2-2; TRBD1 aligns across 10 bases. This CDR3 region has 16 residues. Germline V gene data show CDR1 as SGHTA and CDR2 as FQGTGA.

Regarding this clone: A much bigger clone sits one base away, suggesting this may be a read error. The chain links TRBV6-6 to TRBJ2-5, with 8 bases that match TRBD2. V dropped 3 bases and J dropped 7; count of bases not matched to a gene: 10. The CDR3 sequence is 15 residues long. Germline V gives CDR1 MNHNY, CDR2 SVGAGI (reference sequence). The CDR3: CASSYRRGASGTQYF. The CDR3 DNA sequence: TGTGCCAGCAGTTATCGGCGGGGGGCGTCAGGGACCCAGTACTTC.

This clone has ten or more counts. Other DNA sequences from this sample encode an identical CDR3 as well. The CDR3 region has the DNA TGCGCCAGCGGGGGTGACACTGAAGCTTTCTTT. Protein product: CASGGDTEAFF. V gene TRBV5-1 combines with J gene TRBJ1-1; D may be TRBD1 (5 bases). Trimming took off 7 bases at V and 3 bases at J, with 7 bases between the two ends. This CDR3 comprises 11 residues. Germline V lookup: CDR1 SGHRS, CDR2 YFSETQ. Based on the CDR3 plus reference TRBV5-1 and TRBJ1-1, the full variable domain is KAGVTQTPRYLIKTRGQQVTLSCSPISGHRSVSWYQQTPGQGLQFLFEYFSETQRNKGNFPGRFSGRQFSNSRSEMNVSTLELGDSALYLCASGGDTEAFFGQGTRLTVV.

This clone is categorized as medium-sized (0.01 to 0.1%). This chain links TRBV19 with TRBJ2-2, with 8 nucleotides matching TRBD1. Losses at the gene ends were 5 bases for V and 7 bases for J; bases not matched to a gene: 6. The CDR3 has 14 residues. Germline V lookup: CDR1 LNHDA, CDR2 SQIVND (reference sequence). The CDR3 protein is CASSEQGDSGELFF. The CDR3 DNA sequence: TGTGCCAGTAGTGAACAGGGGGACAGCGGGGAGCTGTTTTTT.

This clone came up many times. V usage is TRBV2 and J usage is TRBJ1-2; weak D call: TRBD1 (5 bases). Trimming took 3 bases from V and 2 from J, leaving 13 bases between them. Germline CDR1 and CDR2: SNHLY and FYNNEI. The length of the CDR3 is 15 residues. The CDR3, as DNA: TGTGCCAGCAGTGATGGGCAGGGAGGGAACTATGGCTACACCTTC. This gives the protein CASSDGQGGNYGYTF.

This clone was observed at least ten times. A read error may account for a junction end that differs from germline. The rearrangement links TRBV7-7 to TRBJ2-1; no clear D. The CDR3 sequence is 18 residues long. Germline V gene data show CDR1 as SSHAT and CDR2 as FNYEAQ (reference sequence). The CDR3 nucleotides are TGTGCTAGCAGCTTAATGGCGGCAGATCCCAGCCAACCCAATGAGCAGTTCTTC. Its translation: CASSLMAADPSQPNEQFF.

This clone was picked up many times. The chain is built from TRBV11-2 and TRBJ1-4; D ambiguous. The CDR3 has 13 amino acids. V was trimmed by 5 bases and J by 6 bases, leaving 10 bases between them. The germline CDR1 and CDR2 sequences are SGHAT and FQNNGV. CDR3 sequence reads: CASSIVVDEKLFF. The CDR3 DNA follows: TGTGCCAGCAGCATTGTGGTGGATGAAAAACTGTTTTTT.

A remark on this clone: Sequence at one end of the junction differs from germline and may be a read error. The chain carries TRBV7-2 and TRBJ1-5; D uncertain. Germline assignment: CDR1 SGHTA and CDR2 FQGNSA. CDR3 size: 15 residues. The CDR3 DNA sequence: TGTGCCAGCAGCCTCGTGAGGGCGAGCAATCATCCCCAGCATTTT. Protein product: CASSLVRASNHPQHF.

At least ten counts were recorded for this clone. The chain joins TRBV5-1 to TRBJ1-4; D unclear. The V and J ends lost 3 bases and 2 bases respectively, with 8 bases between them. CDR3 length: 14 residues. Germline-derived CDR1 and CDR2 are SGHRS and YFSETQ. CDR3 sequence: CASSSTSTNEKLFF. The CDR3 DNA sequence: TGCGCCAGCAGCTCGACCAGTACTAATGAAAAACTGTTTTTT. Full variable domain (remainder filled in from reference TRBV5-1 and TRBJ1-4): KAGVTQTPRYLIKTRGQQVTLSCSPISGHRSVSWYQQTPGQGLQFLFEYFSETQRNKGNFPGRFSGRQFSNSRSEMNVSTLELGDSALYLCASSSTSTNEKLFFGSGTQLSVL.

This clone occurred many times. This chain connects TRBV19 to TRBJ2-5, with 7 bases lining up with TRBD1. V was clipped by 9 bases and J by 4 bases; unmatched bases: 5. The CDR3 sequence is 12 residues long. Germline values: CDR1 LNHDA, CDR2 SQIVND (reference sequence). CDR3 DNA sequence: TGTGCCAGCAGACAGGGTAGAGAGACCCAGTACTTC. This translates into CASRQGRETQYF. Full variable domain (rest looked up from reference TRBV19 and TRBJ2-5): DGGITQSPKYLFRKEGQNVTLSCEQNLNHDAMYWYRQDPGQGLRLIYYSQIVNDFQKGDIAEGYSVSREKKESFPLTVTSAQKNPTAFYLCASRQGRETQYFGPGTRLLVL.

V usage is TRBV18 and J usage is TRBJ2-7; 12 bases align to TRBD1. The CDR3 sequence is 19 residues long. The ends lost 0 bases at V and 6 bases at J; junction bases unmatched: 15. The germline gives CDR1 KGHSH, CDR2 LQKENI. The CDR3 bases are TGTGCCAGCTCACCACCGCGGGGACAGGGGGCGGGGGACGATGGCGAGCAGTACTTC. It translates to CASSPPRGQGAGDDGEQYF.

This clone was counted many times. The rearrangement links TRBV5-1 to TRBJ2-5; 7 positions agree with TRBD1. V gave up 0 bases and J gave up 2 bases; unmatched junction bases: 4. The CDR3 has 15 residues. From germline, CDR1 is SGHRS and CDR2 YFSETQ. In DNA, the CDR3 is TGCGCCAGCAGCTTGGCCAGGGGACAGCAAGAGACCCAGTACTTC. This encodes CASSLARGQQETQYF.